A single sample is the source of the 4 T cell receptor beta chains below, sequenced in a study of beta chain features in type 1 diabetes. Isolated RNA was reverse transcribed in full, so expressed TCRB transcripts were sequenced. TCRdb's copy holds only in-frame clones and misses some; the assay was immunoSEQ multiplex PCR. The top ten clones hold 0.06% to 0.07% of a sample with under 500,000 clones, about 32% of them seen once. Sequencing was carried out using naive CD4+ T cells from blood. Receptors originate from a man aged 18 to 30 in good health.

The V call is TRBV4-1, the J call TRBJ2-3, with D maybe TRBD1 (5 bases). CDR1 and CDR2 from the germline V gene are MGHRA and YSYEKL. V was pared by 0 bases and J by 1 base, with 14 bases between. CDR3 length: 17 residues. CDR3 nucleotide sequence: TGCGCCAGCAGCCAAGAATGGGCAGGGTTGGGCACAGATACGCAGTATTTT. Protein: CASSQEWAGLGTDTQYF.

This clone was recorded a few times. The J gene is TRBJ2-1, the V gene TRBV5-1, with D perhaps matching TRBD1 (6 bases). This CDR3 is 15 amino acids long. Trimming took 4 bases from V and 7 from J, leaving 18 bases between them. Germline assignment: CDR1 SGHRS and CDR2 YFSETQ. CDR3 DNA sequence: TGCGCCAGCAGCCCGTATAGGGGGAGTTCTAATGAGCAGTTCTTC. It codes for CASSPYRGSSNEQFF. The full variable domain, completed using reference TRBV5-1 and TRBJ2-1, is KAGVTQTPRYLIKTRGQQVTLSCSPISGHRSVSWYQQTPGQGLQFLFEYFSETQRNKGNFPGRFSGRQFSNSRSEMNVSTLELGDSALYLCASSPYRGSSNEQFFGPGTRLTVL.

This clone was seen more than once but under ten times. This sequence joins TRBV29-1 and TRBJ1-1; 8 bases align to TRBD1. There are 12 residues in the CDR3. Germline-derived CDR1 and CDR2 are SQVTM and ANQGSEA. With V trimmed by 4 bases and J by 5 bases, 3 bases remained unmatched. This CDR3 is CSVGQGFTEAFF. The CDR3 DNA reads TGCAGCGTTGGACAGGGGTTTACTGAAGCTTTCTTT.

As for this clone: The same CDR3 is also encoded by other DNA sequences in this sample. This chain connects TRBV30 to TRBJ1-3; D remains ambiguous. CDR1 is GTSNPN and CDR2 is SVGIG in the germline V gene (reference sequence). Between the trimmed V and J ends, which lost 0 bases and 4 bases, there was a span of 7 bases. This CDR3 is 13 amino acids long. The CDR3 DNA sequence: TGTGCCTGGAGTGTAGGGCAAGGAAACACCATATATTTT. Translation: CAWSVGQGNTIYF.